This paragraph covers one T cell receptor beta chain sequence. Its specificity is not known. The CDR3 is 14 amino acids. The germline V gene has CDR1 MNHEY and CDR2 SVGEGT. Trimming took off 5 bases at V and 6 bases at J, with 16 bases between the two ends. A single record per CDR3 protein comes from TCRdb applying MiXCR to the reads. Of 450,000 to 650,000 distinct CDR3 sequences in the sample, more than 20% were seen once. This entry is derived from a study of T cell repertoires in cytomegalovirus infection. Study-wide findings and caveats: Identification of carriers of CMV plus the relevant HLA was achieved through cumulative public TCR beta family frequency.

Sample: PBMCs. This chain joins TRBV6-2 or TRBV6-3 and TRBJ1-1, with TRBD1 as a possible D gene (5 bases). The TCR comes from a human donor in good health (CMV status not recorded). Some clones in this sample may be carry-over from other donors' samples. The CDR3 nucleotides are TGTGCCAGCAGTATGTGGGGCGAAGGGGCTGAAGCTTTCTTT. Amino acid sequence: CASSMWGEGAEAFF.